This T cell receptor beta chain appears in the sequencing data of a study of blood T cell repertoires in COVID-19. At the level of the study: PBMCs, B-cell-depleted T cells, or T cells were the source of the cDNA or gDNA that made up the material.

Per the germline V gene, CDR1 is MNHEY and CDR2 is SVGAGI. V shed 6 bases and J 6 bases; nucleotides not matched to a gene: 11. The CDR3 runs to 15 residues. This clone was seen a single time. Authors' processing steps: How many nucleated cells were present was estimated from reference gene primer amplification. Libraries were prepared by immunoSEQ multiplex PCR; TCRdb keeps only in-frame clonotypes and omits some of them. V, J and clone size reflect that table, while D and trimming were determined from the DNA. In the table there are about 200,000 clones, roughly 91% of which are singletons. The chain links TRBV6-5 to TRBJ2-1; 7 bases align to TRBD2. This sequence originates from a man aged 35 to 55 with active or convalescent COVID-19. Source material: peripheral blood. DNA for the CDR3: TGTGCCAGCAGGGACGGGGGAGGGGTGGTCAATGAGCAGTTCTTC. It encodes CASRDGGGVVNEQFF.